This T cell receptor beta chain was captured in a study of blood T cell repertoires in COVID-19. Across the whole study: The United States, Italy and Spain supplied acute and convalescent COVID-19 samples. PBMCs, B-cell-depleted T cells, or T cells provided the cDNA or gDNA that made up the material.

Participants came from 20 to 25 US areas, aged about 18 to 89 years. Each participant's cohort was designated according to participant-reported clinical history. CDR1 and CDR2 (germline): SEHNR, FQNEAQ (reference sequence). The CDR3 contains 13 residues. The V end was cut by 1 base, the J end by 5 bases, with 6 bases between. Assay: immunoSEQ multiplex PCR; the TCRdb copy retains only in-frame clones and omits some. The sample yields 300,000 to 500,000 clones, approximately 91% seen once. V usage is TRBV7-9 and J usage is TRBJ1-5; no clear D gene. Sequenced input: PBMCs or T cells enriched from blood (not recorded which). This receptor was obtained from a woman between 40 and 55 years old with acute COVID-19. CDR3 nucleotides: TGTGCCAGCAGCTTAGGGAGAGATCAGCCCCAGCATTTT. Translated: CASSLGRDQPQHF.